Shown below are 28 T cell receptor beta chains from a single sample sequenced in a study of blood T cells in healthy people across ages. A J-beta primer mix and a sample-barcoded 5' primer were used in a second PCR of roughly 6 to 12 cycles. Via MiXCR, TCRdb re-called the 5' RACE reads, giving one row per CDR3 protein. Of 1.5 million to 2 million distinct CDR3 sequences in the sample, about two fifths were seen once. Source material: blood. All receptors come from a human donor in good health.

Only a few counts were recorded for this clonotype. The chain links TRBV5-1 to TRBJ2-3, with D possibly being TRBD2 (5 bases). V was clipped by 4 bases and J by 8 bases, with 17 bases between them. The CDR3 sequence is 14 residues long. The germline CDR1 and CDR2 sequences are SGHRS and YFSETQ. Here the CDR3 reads CASSATSRAGTQYF. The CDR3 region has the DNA TGCGCCAGCAGCGCAACCTCGCGGGCGGGTACGCAGTATTTT.

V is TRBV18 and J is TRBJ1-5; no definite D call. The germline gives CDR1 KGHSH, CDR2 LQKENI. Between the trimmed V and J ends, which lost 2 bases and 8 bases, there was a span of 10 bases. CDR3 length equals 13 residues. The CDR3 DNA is TGTGCCAGCTCACCAGAGGCTTGGGAGCCCCAGCATTTT. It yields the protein CASSPEAWEPQHF.

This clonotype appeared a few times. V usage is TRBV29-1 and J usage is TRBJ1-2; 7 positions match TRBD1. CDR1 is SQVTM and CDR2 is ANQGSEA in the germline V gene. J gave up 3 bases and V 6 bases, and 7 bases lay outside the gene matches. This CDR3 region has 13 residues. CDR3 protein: CSVSQGFDYGYTF. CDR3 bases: TGCAGCGTCTCACAGGGGTTCGACTATGGCTACACCTTC.

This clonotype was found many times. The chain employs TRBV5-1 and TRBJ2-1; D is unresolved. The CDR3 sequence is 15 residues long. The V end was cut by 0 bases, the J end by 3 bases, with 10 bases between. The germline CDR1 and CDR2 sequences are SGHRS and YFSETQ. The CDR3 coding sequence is TGCGCCAGCAGCTTGGATCCTGGCCACTACAATGAGCAGTTCTTC. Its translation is CASSLDPGHYNEQFF. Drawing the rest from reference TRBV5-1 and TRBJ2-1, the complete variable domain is KAGVTQTPRYLIKTRGQQVTLSCSPISGHRSVSWYQQTPGQGLQFLFEYFSETQRNKGNFPGRFSGRQFSNSRSEMNVSTLELGDSALYLCASSLDPGHYNEQFFGPGTRLTVL.

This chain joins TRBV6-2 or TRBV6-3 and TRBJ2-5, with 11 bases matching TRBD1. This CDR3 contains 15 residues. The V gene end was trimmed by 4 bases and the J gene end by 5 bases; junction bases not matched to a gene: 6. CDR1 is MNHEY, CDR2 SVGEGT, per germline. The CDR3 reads CASSWVRDRGETQYF. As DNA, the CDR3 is TGTGCCAGCAGTTGGGTTCGGGACAGGGGGGAGACCCAGTACTTC.

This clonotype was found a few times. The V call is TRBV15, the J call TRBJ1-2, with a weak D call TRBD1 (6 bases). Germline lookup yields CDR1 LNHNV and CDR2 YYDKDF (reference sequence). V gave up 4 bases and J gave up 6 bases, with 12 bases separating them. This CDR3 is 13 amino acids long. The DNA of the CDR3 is TGTGCCACCAGCAAGCAGGGGATGGATGGCTACACCTTC. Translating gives CATSKQGMDGYTF.

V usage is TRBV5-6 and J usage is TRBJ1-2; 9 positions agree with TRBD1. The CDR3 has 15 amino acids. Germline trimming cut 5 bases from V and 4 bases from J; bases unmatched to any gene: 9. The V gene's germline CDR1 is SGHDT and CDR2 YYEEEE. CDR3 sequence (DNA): TGTGCCAGCAGGCTACAGGGGGCTTTGGCCTATGGCTACACCTTC. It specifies CASRLQGALAYGYTF.

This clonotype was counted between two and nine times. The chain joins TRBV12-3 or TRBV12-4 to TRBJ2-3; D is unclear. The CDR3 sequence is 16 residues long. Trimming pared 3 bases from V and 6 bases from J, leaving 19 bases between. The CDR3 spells CASSFGFLAGADTQYF. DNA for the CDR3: TGTGCCAGCAGTTTTGGTTTTCTTGCAGGTGCGGATACGCAGTATTTT.

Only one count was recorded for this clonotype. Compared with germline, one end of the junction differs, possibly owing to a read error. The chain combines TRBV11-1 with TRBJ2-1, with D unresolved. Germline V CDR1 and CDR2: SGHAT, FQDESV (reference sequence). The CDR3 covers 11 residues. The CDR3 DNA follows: TGTGCCAGCGGCTTAAAATATGTGCAGTTCTTC. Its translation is CASGLKYVQFF.

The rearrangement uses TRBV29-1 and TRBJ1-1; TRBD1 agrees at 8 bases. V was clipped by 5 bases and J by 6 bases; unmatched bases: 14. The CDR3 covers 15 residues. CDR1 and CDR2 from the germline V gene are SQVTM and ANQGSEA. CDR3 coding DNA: TGCAGCGTTACGAAGCCCCGGACAGGGCGCCCTGAAGCTTTCTTT. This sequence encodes CSVTKPRTGRPEAFF.

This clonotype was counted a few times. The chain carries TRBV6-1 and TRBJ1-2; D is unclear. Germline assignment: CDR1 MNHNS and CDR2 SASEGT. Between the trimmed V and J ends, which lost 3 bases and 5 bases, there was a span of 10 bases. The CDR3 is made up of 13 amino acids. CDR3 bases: TGTGCCAGCAGTGATGTATCCTTGTATGGCTACACCTTC. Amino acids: CASSDVSLYGYTF.

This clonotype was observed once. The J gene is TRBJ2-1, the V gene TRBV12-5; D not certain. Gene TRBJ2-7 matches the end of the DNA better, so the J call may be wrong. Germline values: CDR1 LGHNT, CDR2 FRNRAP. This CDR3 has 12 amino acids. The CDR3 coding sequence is TGTGCTAGTGCTCACTCCTACAATGAGCAGTACTTC. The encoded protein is CASAHSYNEQYF.

This chain's CDR3 is CASSLRTSNDNEQFF. The CDR3 nucleotides are TGCGCCAGCAGCTTGAGGACTAGTAATGACAATGAGCAGTTCTTC. This chain connects TRBV5-1 to TRBJ2-1; TRBD2 matches at 7 bases. Germline CDR1 is SGHRS and CDR2 is YFSETQ. The CDR3 sequence is 15 residues long. Trimming removed 1 base from V and 5 bases from J; junction bases left unmatched: 6.

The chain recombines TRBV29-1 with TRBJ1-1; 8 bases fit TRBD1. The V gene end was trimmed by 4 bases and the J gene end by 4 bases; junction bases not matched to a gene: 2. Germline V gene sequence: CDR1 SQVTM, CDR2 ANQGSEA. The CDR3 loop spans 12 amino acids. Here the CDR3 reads CSVGTGFTEAFF. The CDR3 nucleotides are TGCAGCGTTGGGACAGGGTTCACTGAAGCTTTCTTT.

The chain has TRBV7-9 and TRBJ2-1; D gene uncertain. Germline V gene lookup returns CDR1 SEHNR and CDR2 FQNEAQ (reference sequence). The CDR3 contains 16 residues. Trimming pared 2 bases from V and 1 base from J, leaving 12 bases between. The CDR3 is CASSLKGMTSYNEQFF. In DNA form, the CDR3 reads TGTGCCAGCAGCTTAAAAGGAATGACGTCCTACAATGAGCAGTTCTTC.

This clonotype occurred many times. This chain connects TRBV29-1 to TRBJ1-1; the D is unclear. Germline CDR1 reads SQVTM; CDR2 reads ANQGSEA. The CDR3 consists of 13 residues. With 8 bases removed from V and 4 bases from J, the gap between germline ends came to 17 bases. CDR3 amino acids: CSLGKGRGTEAFF. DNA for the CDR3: TGCAGCCTTGGGAAAGGGCGAGGCACTGAAGCTTTCTTT. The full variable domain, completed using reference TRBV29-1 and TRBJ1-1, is SAVISQKPSRDICQRGTSLTIQCQVDSQVTMMFWYRQQPGQSLTLIATANQGSEATYESGFVIDKFPISRPNLTFSTLTVSNMSPEDSSIYLCSLGKGRGTEAFFGQGTRLTVV.

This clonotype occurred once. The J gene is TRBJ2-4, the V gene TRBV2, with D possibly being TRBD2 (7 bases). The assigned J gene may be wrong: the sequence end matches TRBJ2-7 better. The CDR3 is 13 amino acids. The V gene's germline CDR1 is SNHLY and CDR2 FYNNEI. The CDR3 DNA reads TGTGCCAGCTCCAGCGGGGACATCTACGAGCAGTACTTC. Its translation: CASSSGDIYEQYF.

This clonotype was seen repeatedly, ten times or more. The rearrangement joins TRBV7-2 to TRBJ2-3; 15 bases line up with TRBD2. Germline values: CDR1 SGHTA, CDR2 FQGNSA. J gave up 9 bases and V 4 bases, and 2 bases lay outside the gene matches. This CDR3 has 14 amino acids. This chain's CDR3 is CASSSGLAGGTQYF. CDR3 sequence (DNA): TGTGCCAGCAGCTCCGGACTAGCGGGGGGGACGCAGTATTTT.

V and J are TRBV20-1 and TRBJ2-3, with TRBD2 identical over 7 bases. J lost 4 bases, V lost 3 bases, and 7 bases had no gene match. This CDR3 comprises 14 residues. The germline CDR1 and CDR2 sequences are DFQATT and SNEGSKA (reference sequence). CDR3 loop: CSARGGDFSDTQYF. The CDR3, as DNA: TGCAGTGCTAGGGGGGGGGACTTCTCAGATACGCAGTATTTT.

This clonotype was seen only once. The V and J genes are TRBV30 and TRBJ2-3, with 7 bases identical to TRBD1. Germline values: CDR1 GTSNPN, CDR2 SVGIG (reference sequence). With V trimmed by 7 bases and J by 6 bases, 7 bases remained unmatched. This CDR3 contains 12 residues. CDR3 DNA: TGTGCCTACCAGGGGGTCCCCGATACGCAGTATTTT. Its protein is CAYQGVPDTQYF.

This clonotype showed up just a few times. Written as DNA, the CDR3 is TGTGCCAGCAGCAACCTAGGGGAGACCCAGTACTTC. As protein: CASSNLGETQYF. This chain uses TRBV7-9 with TRBJ2-5; D unclear. Germline CDR1 and CDR2: SEHNR and FQNEAQ (reference sequence). The V end was cut by 5 bases, the J end by 5 bases, with 9 bases between. The CDR3 runs 12 residues.

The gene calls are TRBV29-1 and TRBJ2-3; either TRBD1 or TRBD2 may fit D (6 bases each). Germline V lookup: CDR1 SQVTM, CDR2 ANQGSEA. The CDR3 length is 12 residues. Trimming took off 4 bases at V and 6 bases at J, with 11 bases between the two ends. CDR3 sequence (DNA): TGCAGCGTTGGTGGGGGGCCTGATACGCAGTATTTT. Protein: CSVGGGPDTQYF.

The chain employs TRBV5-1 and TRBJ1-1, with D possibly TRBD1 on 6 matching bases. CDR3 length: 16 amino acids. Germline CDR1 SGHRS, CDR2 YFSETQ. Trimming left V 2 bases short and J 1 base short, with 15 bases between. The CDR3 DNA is TGCGCCAGCAGCTTTAGGGGGGCAGCGTCGAACACTGAAGCTTTCTTT. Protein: CASSFRGAASNTEAFF.

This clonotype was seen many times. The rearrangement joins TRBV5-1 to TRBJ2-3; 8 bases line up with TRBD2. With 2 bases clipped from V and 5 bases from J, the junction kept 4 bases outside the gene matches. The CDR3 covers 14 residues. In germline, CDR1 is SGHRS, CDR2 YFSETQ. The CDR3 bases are TGCGCCAGCAGCTTACGGGGGGGGCTAGATACGCAGTATTTT. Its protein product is CASSLRGGLDTQYF.

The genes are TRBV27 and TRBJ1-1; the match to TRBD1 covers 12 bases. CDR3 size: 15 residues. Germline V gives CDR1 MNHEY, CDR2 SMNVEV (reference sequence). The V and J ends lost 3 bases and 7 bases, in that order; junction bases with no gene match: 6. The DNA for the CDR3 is TGTGCCAGCAGTTTCTCGGGACAGGGGGCAGGTGAAGCTTTCTTT. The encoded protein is CASSFSGQGAGEAFF.

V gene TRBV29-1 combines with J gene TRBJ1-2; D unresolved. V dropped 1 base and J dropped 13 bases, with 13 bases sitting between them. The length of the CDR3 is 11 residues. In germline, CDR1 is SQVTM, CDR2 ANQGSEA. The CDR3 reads CSVEALSLFTF. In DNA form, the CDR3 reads TGCAGCGTTGAAGCCCTCAGTCTCTTCACCTTC.

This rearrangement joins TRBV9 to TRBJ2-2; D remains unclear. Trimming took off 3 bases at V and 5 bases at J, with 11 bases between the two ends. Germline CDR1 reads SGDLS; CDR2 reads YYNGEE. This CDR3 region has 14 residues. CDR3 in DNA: TGTGCCAGCAGCGGGGCAGGACGTACCGGGGAGCTGTTTTTT. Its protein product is CASSGAGRTGELFF.

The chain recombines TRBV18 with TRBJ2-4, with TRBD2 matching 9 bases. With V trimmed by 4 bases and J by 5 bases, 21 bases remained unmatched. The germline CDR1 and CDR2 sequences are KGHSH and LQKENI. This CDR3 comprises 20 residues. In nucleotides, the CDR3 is TGTGCCAGCTCACGAACCATCCTGACTAGCGGAGGTGTTATGCAAAACATTCAGTACTTC. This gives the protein CASSRTILTSGGVMQNIQYF.